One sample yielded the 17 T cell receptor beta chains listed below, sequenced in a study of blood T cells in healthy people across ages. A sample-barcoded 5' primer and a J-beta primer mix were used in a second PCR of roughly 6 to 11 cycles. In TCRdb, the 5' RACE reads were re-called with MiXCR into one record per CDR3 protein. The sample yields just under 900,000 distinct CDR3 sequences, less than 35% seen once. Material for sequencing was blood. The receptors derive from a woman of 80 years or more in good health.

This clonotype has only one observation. This CDR3 is CASSLLGQEQETQYF. CDR3 nucleotide sequence: TGCGCCAGCAGCCTTCTAGGACAGGAACAAGAGACCCAGTACTTC. The gene calls are TRBV5-1 and TRBJ2-5, with 7 nucleotides matching TRBD1. Per the germline V gene, CDR1 is SGHRS and CDR2 is YFSETQ. The V gene end was trimmed by 4 bases and the J gene end by 2 bases; junction bases not matched to a gene: 8. This CDR3 has 15 amino acids.

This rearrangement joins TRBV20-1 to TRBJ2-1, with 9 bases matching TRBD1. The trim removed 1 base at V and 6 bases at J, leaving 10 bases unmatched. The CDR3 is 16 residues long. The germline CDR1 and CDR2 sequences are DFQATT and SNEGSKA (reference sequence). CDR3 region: CSARAWPGQGSNEQFF. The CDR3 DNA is TGCAGTGCTAGAGCCTGGCCGGGACAGGGCTCCAATGAGCAGTTCTTC.

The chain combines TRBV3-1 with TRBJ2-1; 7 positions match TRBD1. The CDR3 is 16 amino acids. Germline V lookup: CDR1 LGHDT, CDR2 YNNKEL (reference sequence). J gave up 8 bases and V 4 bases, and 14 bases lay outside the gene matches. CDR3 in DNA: TGTGCCAGCAGCCGACCCACAGGGGAGCTAGACTATGAGCAGTTCTTC. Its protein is CASSRPTGELDYEQFF.

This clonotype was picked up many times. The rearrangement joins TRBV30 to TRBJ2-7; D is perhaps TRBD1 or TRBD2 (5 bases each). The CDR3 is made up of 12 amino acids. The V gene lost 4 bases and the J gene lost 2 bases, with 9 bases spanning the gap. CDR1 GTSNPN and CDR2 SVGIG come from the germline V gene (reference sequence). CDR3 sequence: CAWNRGPYEQYF. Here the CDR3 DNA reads TGTGCCTGGAATAGGGGACCCTACGAGCAGTACTTC.

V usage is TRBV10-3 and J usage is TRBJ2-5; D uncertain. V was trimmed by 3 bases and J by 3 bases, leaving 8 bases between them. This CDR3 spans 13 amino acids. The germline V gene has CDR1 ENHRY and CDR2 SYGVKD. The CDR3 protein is CAISDGSKETQYF. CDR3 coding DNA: TGTGCCATCAGTGACGGGTCAAAAGAGACCCAGTACTTC.

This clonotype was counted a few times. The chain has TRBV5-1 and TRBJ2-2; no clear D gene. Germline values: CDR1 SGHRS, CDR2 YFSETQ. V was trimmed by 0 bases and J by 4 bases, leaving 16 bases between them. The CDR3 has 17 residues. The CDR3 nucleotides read TGCGCCAGCAGCTTGGCCGGTGGTGGTTCAAGCACCGGGGAGCTGTTTTTT. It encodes CASSLAGGGSSTGELFF.

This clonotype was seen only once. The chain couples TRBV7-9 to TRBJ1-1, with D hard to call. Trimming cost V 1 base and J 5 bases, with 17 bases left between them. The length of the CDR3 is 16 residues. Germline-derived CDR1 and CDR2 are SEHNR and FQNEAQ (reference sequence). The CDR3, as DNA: TGTGCCAGCAGCTTAGTGGCAGTTAACCCGAGGACTGAAGCTTTCTTT. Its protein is CASSLVAVNPRTEAFF. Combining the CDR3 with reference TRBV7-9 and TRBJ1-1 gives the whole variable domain DTGVSQNPRHKITKRGQNVTFRCDPISEHNRLYWYRQTLGQGPEFLTYFQNEAQLEKSRLLSDRFSAERPKGSFSTLEIQRTEQGDSAMYLCASSLVAVNPRTEAFFGQGTRLTVV.

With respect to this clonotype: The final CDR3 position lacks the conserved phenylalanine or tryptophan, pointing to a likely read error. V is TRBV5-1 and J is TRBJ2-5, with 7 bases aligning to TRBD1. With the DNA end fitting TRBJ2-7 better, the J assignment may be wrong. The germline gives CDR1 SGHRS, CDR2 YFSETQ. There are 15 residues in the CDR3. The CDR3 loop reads CASSLQGKRVNEQYY. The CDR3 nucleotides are TGCGCCAGCAGCTTACAGGGGAAACGGGTGAACGAGCAGTACTAC.

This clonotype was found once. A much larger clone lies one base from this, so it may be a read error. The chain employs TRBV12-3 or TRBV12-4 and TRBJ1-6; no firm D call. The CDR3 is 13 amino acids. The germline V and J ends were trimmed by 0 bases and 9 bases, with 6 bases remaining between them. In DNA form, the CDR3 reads TGTGCCAGCAGTTTAGCGGCTTCTTCACCCCTCCACTTT. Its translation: CASSLAASSPLHF.

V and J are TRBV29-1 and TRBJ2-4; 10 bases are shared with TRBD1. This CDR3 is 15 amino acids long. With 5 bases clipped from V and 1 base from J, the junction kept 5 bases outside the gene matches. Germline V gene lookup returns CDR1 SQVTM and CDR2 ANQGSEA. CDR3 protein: CSVRDRGSAKNIQYF. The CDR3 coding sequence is TGCAGCGTTCGGGACAGGGGTTCGGCCAAAAACATTCAGTACTTC.

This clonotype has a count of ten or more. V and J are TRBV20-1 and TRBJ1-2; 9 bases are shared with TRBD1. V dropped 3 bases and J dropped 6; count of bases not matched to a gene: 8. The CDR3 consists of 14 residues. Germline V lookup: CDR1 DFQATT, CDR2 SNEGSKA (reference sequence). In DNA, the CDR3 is TGCAGTGCTAGTAAAGGACAGGGGATCAATGGCTACACCTTC. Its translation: CSASKGQGINGYTF.

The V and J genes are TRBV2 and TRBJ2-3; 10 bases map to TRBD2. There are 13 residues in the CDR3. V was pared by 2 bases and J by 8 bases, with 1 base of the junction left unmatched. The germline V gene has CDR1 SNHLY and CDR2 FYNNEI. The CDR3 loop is CASSELAGVTQYF. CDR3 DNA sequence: TGTGCCAGCAGTGAACTAGCGGGGGTTACGCAGTATTTT.

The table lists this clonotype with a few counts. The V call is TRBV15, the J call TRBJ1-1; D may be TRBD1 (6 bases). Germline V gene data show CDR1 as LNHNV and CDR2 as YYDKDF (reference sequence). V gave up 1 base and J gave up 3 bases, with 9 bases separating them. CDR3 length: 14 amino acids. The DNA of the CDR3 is TGTGCCACCAGCAGAGCCGGGGGCTACACTGAAGCTTTCTTT. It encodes CATSRAGGYTEAFF.

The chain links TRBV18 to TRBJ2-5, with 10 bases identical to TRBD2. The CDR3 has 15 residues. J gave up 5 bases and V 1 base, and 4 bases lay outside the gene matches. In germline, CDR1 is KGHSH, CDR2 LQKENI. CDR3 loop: CASSPQLAGQETQYF. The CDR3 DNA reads TGTGCCAGCTCACCACAACTAGCGGGGCAGGAGACCCAGTACTTC.

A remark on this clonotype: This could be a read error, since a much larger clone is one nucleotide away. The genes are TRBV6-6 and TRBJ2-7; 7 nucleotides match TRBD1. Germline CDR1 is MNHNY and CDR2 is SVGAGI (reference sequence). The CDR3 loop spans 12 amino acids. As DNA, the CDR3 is TGTGTCAGCATCGGGACAGACTACGAGCAGTACTTC. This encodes CVSIGTDYEQYF.

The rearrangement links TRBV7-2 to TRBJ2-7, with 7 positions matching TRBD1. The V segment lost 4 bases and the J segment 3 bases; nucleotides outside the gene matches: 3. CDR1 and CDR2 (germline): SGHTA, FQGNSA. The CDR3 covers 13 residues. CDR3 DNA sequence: TGTGCCAGCAGCTGGACAGGAGTCTACGAGCAGTACTTC. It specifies CASSWTGVYEQYF.

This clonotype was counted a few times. The CDR3 DNA is TGTGCCAGCAGTTACACCTTTAATTCGAACACTGAAGCTTTCTTT. Translated: CASSYTFNSNTEAFF. The chain links TRBV6-2 or TRBV6-3 to TRBJ1-1, with D unresolved. This CDR3 has 15 residues. Germline V gene data show CDR1 as MNHEY and CDR2 as SVGEGT. V lost 2 bases, J lost 1 base, and 11 bases lay in between.